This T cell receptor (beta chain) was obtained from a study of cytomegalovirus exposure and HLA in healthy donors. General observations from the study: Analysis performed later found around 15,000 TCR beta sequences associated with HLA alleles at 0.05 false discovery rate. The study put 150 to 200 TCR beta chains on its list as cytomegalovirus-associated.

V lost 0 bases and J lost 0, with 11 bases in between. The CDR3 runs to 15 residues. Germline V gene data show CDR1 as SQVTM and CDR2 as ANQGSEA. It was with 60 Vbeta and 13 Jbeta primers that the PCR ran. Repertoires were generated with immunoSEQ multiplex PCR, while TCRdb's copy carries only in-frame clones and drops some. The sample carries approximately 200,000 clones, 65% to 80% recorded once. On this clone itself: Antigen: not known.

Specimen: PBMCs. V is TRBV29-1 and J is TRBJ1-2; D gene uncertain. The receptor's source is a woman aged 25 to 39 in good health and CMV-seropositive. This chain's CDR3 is CSVEDLGVSNYGYTF. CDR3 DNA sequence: TGCAGCGTTGAAGATCTCGGGGTATCTAACTATGGCTACACCTTC. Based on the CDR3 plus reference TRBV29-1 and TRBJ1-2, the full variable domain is SAVISQKPSRDICQRGTSLTIQCQVDSQVTMMFWYRQQPGQSLTLIATANQGSEATYESGFVIDKFPISRPNLTFSTLTVSNMSPEDSSIYLCSVEDLGVSNYGYTFGSGTRLTVV.